The T cell receptor (beta chain) under discussion was sequenced for a study of cytomegalovirus exposure and HLA in healthy donors. General observations from the study: It was reported that the classifier diagnosed cytomegalovirus status with high specificity and sensitivity in both the original and validation cohorts. Cytomegalovirus association was assigned to 150 to 200 TCR beta chains. Three chains linked to CMV were shown in vitro to be specific for CMV antigens.

CDR1 and CDR2 from the germline V gene are MRHNA and SNTAGT. CDR3 length: 14 residues. V trimming: 2 bases; J trimming: 4 bases; junction bases outside the gene matches: 0. TCRdb's copy holds only in-frame clones and misses some; the assay was immunoSEQ multiplex PCR. This sample carries about 86,000 clones, around 92% of them seen once, and the ten largest clones take 0.65% to 0.7%. This clone came up many times. Its antigen remains unknown. The source material was PBMCs. The chain carries TRBV6-4 and TRBJ2-2; 8 nucleotides match TRBD2. This sequence originates from a man aged 18 to 29 in good health and CMV-seronegative. The CDR3, as DNA: TGTGCCAGCAGTGACGGGACTAGCACCGGGGAGCTGTTTTTT. Protein: CASSDGTSTGELFF.